This T cell receptor beta chain was recovered during a study of CD8+ T cells in alopecia areata. Germline loops: CDR1 MGHRA, CDR2 YSYEKL. The CDR3 has 16 amino acids. V was pared by 4 bases and J by 7 bases, with 22 bases between. As regards this clone: The antigen remains undetermined.

Whole-study results and caveats: In lesional scalp, particularly from alopecia totalis/universalis, clonality was higher than in normal scalp.

Extracted RNA was reverse transcribed, and the resulting cDNA served as sequencing template. Only in-frame clones appear in the TCRdb table, and some are missing; sequencing was by immunoSEQ multiplex PCR. The sample lists roughly 150,000 clones; about 53% were seen once. The clonotype originates from a human donor with alopecia areata. The chain couples TRBV4-1 to TRBJ1-2; tentatively, D is TRBD1 (6 bases). Sequencing was performed on CD8+ T cells sorted from blood, taken at week 0. DNA for the CDR3: TGCGCCAGCAGCCTACAACAAGGGGATGGGGGCCTTGGCTACACCTTC. Residues: CASSLQQGDGGLGYTF.